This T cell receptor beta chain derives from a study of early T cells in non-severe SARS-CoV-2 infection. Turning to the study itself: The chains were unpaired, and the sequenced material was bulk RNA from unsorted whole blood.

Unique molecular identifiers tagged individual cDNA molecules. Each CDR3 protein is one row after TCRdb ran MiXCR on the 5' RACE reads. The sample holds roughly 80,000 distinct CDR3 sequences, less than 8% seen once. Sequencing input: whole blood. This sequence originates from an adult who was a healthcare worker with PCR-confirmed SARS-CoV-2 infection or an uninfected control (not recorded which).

The CDR3 reads CATSDWGGSTDTQYF. The CDR3 coding sequence is TGTGCCACCAGTGATTGGGGGGGGAGCACAGATACGCAGTATTTT. The chain uses TRBV24-1 and TRBJ2-3; 7 nucleotides agree with TRBD2. The J segment lost 0 bases and the V segment lost 2 bases, leaving 1 base of the junction unmatched. Germline V gives CDR1 KGHDR, CDR2 SFDVKD. This CDR3 comprises 15 residues.